The T cell receptor beta chain described here comes from a study of cytomegalovirus exposure and HLA in healthy donors. The V segment lost 1 base and the J segment 7 bases; nucleotides outside the gene matches: 5. This CDR3 comprises 14 residues. CDR1 and CDR2 (germline): SEHNR, FQNEAQ (reference sequence). Clones were read by immunoSEQ multiplex PCR, and TCRdb kept only the in-frame ones, dropping some. Among fewer than 200,000 clones listed, around nine tenths were seen once. The source material was PBMCs. This clonotype was sampled from a man younger than 35 in good health and CMV-seropositive. The V call is TRBV7-9, the J call TRBJ1-1, with TRBD1 identical over 8 bases. The CDR3 spells CASSLDDRGGEAFF. For the CDR3, the DNA is TGTGCCAGCAGCTTAGATGACAGGGGTGGTGAAGCTTTCTTT.